The 29 T cell receptor beta chains in this list originate from one sample, sequenced in a study of cytomegalovirus exposure and HLA in healthy donors. The data were produced by immunoSEQ multiplex PCR, yet TCRdb's version contains in-frame clones alone and is incomplete. The sample records around 190,000 clones, 86% being singletons. Sequencing used PBMCs. Receptors originate from a woman aged 18 to 35 in good health and CMV-seronegative.

The CDR3: CASSPRAGDTQYF. The CDR3 region has the DNA TGTGCCAGCAGCCCCCGGGCGGGGGATACGCAGTATTTT. The J gene is TRBJ2-3, the V gene TRBV7-2; a possible D gene is TRBD2 (6 bases). CDR1 is SGHTA and CDR2 is FQGNSA in the germline V gene. Trimming took 5 bases from V and 6 from J, leaving 12 bases between them. This CDR3 region has 13 residues.

V usage is TRBV14 and J usage is TRBJ2-3, with TRBD1 as a possible D gene (6 bases). From germline, CDR1 is SGHDN and CDR2 FVKESK. The V and J ends lost 4 bases and 5 bases respectively, with 10 bases between them. The CDR3 runs 13 residues. In DNA, the CDR3 is TGTGCCAGCAGCCGAACAGGGAGAGATACGCAGTATTTT. This codes for CASSRTGRDTQYF.

J is TRBJ1-1 and V is TRBV7-9; D uncertain. The germline gives CDR1 SEHNR, CDR2 FQNEAQ (reference sequence). The CDR3 covers 14 residues. The V and J ends lost 3 bases and 0 bases respectively, with 8 bases between them. Here the CDR3 reads CASSLYTMNTEAFF. The CDR3 DNA reads TGTGCCAGCAGCTTGTATACTATGAACACTGAAGCTTTCTTT.

The chain carries TRBV7-2 and TRBJ2-7; possible D gene TRBD2, 6 bases. CDR1 and CDR2 from the germline V gene are SGHTA and FQGNSA. Deletions cut 3 bases from V and 1 base from J, with 13 bases between. This CDR3 is 15 amino acids long. The DNA for the CDR3 is TGTGCCAGCAGCTTCTCCTCGCTAGCGTCCTACGAGCAGTACTTC. Residues: CASSFSSLASYEQYF. Full variable domain (missing parts from reference TRBV7-2 and TRBJ2-7): GAGVSQSPSNKVTEKGKDVELRCDPISGHTALYWYRQSLGQGLEFLIYFQGNSAPDKSGLPSDRFSAERTGGSVSTLTIQRTQQEDSAVYLCASSFSSLASYEQYFGPGTRLTVT.

The chain combines TRBV27 with TRBJ2-7, with TRBD1 identical over 7 bases. The germline V gene has CDR1 MNHEY and CDR2 SMNVEV (reference sequence). The J segment lost 12 bases and the V segment lost 1 base, leaving 9 bases of the junction unmatched. This CDR3 has 13 amino acids. In DNA form, the CDR3 reads TGTGCCAGCAGTTTATATCGGGACAGCCCGCGGTACTTC. Its protein is CASSLYRDSPRYF.

This chain connects TRBV25-1 to TRBJ2-3, with 10 positions matching TRBD2. CDR3 length: 17 residues. J was trimmed by 2 bases and V by 0 bases; bases with no gene match: 5. Germline V gene lookup returns CDR1 MGHDK and CDR2 SYGVNS. The CDR3 coding sequence is TGTGCCAGCAGTGAATACAGCGGGAGGGCCCCCACAGATACGCAGTATTTT. It encodes CASSEYSGRAPTDTQYF.

The CDR3: CASSQDRGHTEAFF. The CDR3 DNA reads as TGTGCCAGCAGTCAGGACAGGGGGCATACTGAAGCTTTCTTT. This rearrangement joins TRBV7-3 to TRBJ1-1; 11 nucleotides agree with TRBD1. This CDR3 spans 14 amino acids. V lost 6 bases, J lost 5 bases, and 5 bases stayed unmatched. CDR1 is SGHTA, CDR2 FQGTGA, per germline.

V is TRBV7-8 and J is TRBJ1-5; the D gene is possibly TRBD1 (5 bases). CDR1 and CDR2 from the germline V gene are SGHVS and FQNEAQ. This CDR3 spans 15 amino acids. V gave up 0 bases and J gave up 7 bases, with 13 bases separating them. CDR3 sequence (DNA): TGTGCCAGCAGCTTAGCGTACGTCAGGGTCCAGCCCCAGCATTTT. Its protein product is CASSLAYVRVQPQHF.

The V and J genes are TRBV5-1 and TRBJ2-1; 9 bases map to TRBD2. CDR1 is SGHRS, CDR2 YFSETQ, per germline. The V and J ends lost 0 bases and 4 bases, in that order; junction bases with no gene match: 5. CDR3 length: 16 amino acids. The CDR3 reads CASSLVAGEGYNEQFF. The CDR3 DNA sequence: TGCGCCAGCAGCTTGGTAGCGGGAGAAGGGTACAATGAGCAGTTCTTC. The full variable domain, its missing parts supplied by reference TRBV5-1 and TRBJ2-1, is KAGVTQTPRYLIKTRGQQVTLSCSPISGHRSVSWYQQTPGQGLQFLFEYFSETQRNKGNFPGRFSGRQFSNSRSEMNVSTLELGDSALYLCASSLVAGEGYNEQFFGPGTRLTVL.

The V and J genes are TRBV30 and TRBJ2-3; a weak D match, TRBD2 (5 bases). The germline V gene encodes CDR1 GTSNPN and CDR2 SVGIG (reference sequence). The CDR3 spans 14 residues. V was cut by 5 bases and J by 0 bases, with 12 bases left in between. The CDR3 protein is CAWSEGTSTDTQYF. CDR3 nucleotide sequence: TGTGCCTGGTCAGAGGGAACTAGCACAGATACGCAGTATTTT.

This chain uses TRBV18 with TRBJ2-2, with D maybe TRBD2 (6 bases). This CDR3 has 12 amino acids. Trimming took off 3 bases at V and 7 bases at J, with 6 bases between the two ends. The germline V gene encodes CDR1 KGHSH and CDR2 LQKENI. CDR3 protein: CASSPGGGELFF. The CDR3 nucleotides read TGTGCCAGCTCACCGGGAGGCGGGGAGCTGTTTTTT. Together with reference TRBV18 and TRBJ2-2, the CDR3 gives the full variable domain: NAGVMQNPRHLVRRRGQEARLRCSPMKGHSHVYWYRQLPEEGLKFMVYLQKENIIDESGMPKERFSAEFPKEGPSILRIQQVVRGDSAAYFCASSPGGGELFFGEGSRLTVL.

The rearrangement joins TRBV5-1 to TRBJ1-4; no definite D call. V shed 6 bases and J shed 7 bases, with 22 bases lying between them. Looked up from germline, CDR1 is SGHRS and CDR2 is YFSETQ. CDR3 length equals 16 residues. The CDR3 region is CASTYDPGGSGEKLFF. The CDR3 DNA reads TGCGCCAGCACCTACGACCCGGGAGGGAGTGGTGAAAAACTGTTTTTT.

The chain uses TRBV29-1 and TRBJ1-1; D is possibly TRBD1 (6 bases). The ends were cut back, 3 bases at V and 9 bases at J, with 23 bases in the middle. Per the germline V gene, CDR1 is SQVTM and CDR2 is ANQGSEA. This CDR3 has 15 amino acids. As DNA, the CDR3 is TGCAGCGTTGATACGACTGACAGGATTTCGGCAAAAGCTTTCTTT. It translates to CSVDTTDRISAKAFF.

Here the CDR3 reads CASSGHGRVGYTF. The CDR3 nucleotides read TGTGCCAGCAGTGGCCATGGCAGGGTGGGCTACACCTTC. The genes are TRBV6-1 and TRBJ1-2, with D possibly matching TRBD1 (5 bases). This CDR3 has 13 residues. V was pared by 4 bases and J by 8 bases, with 14 bases between. CDR1 MNHNS and CDR2 SASEGT come from the germline V gene.

V gene TRBV5-8 combines with J gene TRBJ1-1, with no clear D. Trimming removed 4 bases at V and 0 bases at J, with 10 bases between. The CDR3 has 14 residues. CDR1 is SGHTS and CDR2 is YDEGEE in the germline V gene. The DNA for the CDR3 is TGTGCCAGCAGCATAAACCTAATGAACACTGAAGCTTTCTTT. As protein: CASSINLMNTEAFF.

This chain connects TRBV5-1 to TRBJ2-2; 10 bases fit TRBD1. Germline V CDR1 and CDR2: SGHRS, YFSETQ. This CDR3 is built from 17 residues. The junction had 14 bases not matched to a gene; V was cut back by 6 bases and J by 6 bases. In nucleotides, the CDR3 is TGCGCCAGCACTCTTCCCGTACCGGACAGGGGGTCCGGGGAGCTGTTTTTT. As protein: CASTLPVPDRGSGELFF.

The chain carries TRBV30 and TRBJ1-2; 9 bases align to TRBD1. Germline values: CDR1 GTSNPN, CDR2 SVGIG (reference sequence). V dropped 3 bases and J dropped 2; count of bases not matched to a gene: 4. This CDR3 comprises 14 residues. The CDR3 region has the DNA TGTGCCTGGAGGCCTGACAGGGGGAACTATGGCTACACCTTC. Translated: CAWRPDRGNYGYTF.

The chain employs TRBV6-4 and TRBJ2-7; D may be TRBD2 (6 bases). This CDR3 has 14 amino acids. V was pared by 6 bases and J by 2 bases, with 14 bases between. Germline V gene data show CDR1 as MRHNA and CDR2 as SNTAGT. The DNA for the CDR3 is TGTGCCAGCAGCCCTAGCGCCCAGACCTACGAGCAGTACTTC. Amino acids: CASSPSAQTYEQYF.

V is TRBV6-1 and J is TRBJ2-1; possibly TRBD1 for D (6 bases). The CDR3 has 14 residues. The germline V and J ends were trimmed by 3 bases and 8 bases, with 14 bases remaining between them. Germline V gene lookup returns CDR1 MNHNS and CDR2 SASEGT. The CDR3 nucleotides read TGTGCCAGCAGTGATTCAATCAGGGGCGATGAGCAGTTCTTC. Its translation is CASSDSIRGDEQFF.

The chain employs TRBV11-2 and TRBJ2-3; D is unclear. The germline V and J ends were trimmed by 1 base and 7 bases, with 9 bases remaining between them. The CDR3 spans 13 residues. Germline CDR1 is SGHAT and CDR2 is FQNNGV. The CDR3 DNA reads TGTGCCAGCAGCTTAGCCGTCTTTTATACGCAGTATTTT. Translating gives CASSLAVFYTQYF.

The V and J genes are TRBV11-2 and TRBJ1-1; the match to TRBD1 covers 9 bases. This CDR3 is 14 amino acids long. CDR1 is SGHAT and CDR2 is FQNNGV in the germline V gene. V was clipped by 3 bases and J by 1 base; unmatched bases: 0. The CDR3 DNA reads TGTGCCAGCAGCTTGGGACAGGGGAACACTGAAGCTTTCTTT. The encoded protein is CASSLGQGNTEAFF.

The chain recombines TRBV19 with TRBJ1-2, with 8 nucleotides matching TRBD1. V shed 3 bases, J shed 1 base, and the junction held 10 bases outside the gene matches. CDR3 length: 17 amino acids. The germline V gene has CDR1 LNHDA and CDR2 SQIVND (reference sequence). The CDR3 protein is CASSIIRGDRNNYGYTF. In DNA form, the CDR3 reads TGTGCCAGTAGTATCATCAGGGGGGACAGGAATAACTATGGCTACACCTTC.

The chain has TRBV9 and TRBJ2-5, with D possibly TRBD1 on 6 matching bases. With 4 bases removed from V and 3 bases from J, the gap between germline ends came to 22 bases. This CDR3 has 17 residues. CDR1 and CDR2 (germline): SGDLS, YYNGEE. The CDR3: CASSSSRGTGHEETQYF. The CDR3 bases are TGTGCCAGCAGCTCCTCGAGGGGTACAGGGCATGAAGAGACCCAGTACTTC. The entire variable domain, with the rest obtained from reference TRBV9 and TRBJ2-5, is as follows: DSGVTQTPKHLITATGQRVTLRCSPRSGDLSVYWYQQSLDQGLQFLIQYYNGEERAKGNILERFSAQQFPDLHSELNLSSLELGDSALYFCASSSSRGTGHEETQYFGPGTRLLVL.

The rearrangement uses TRBV28 and TRBJ2-7; TRBD2 agrees at 9 bases. With V trimmed by 2 bases and J by 2 bases, 16 bases remained unmatched. In germline, CDR1 is MDHEN, CDR2 SYDVKM. The CDR3 covers 19 residues. DNA of the CDR3: TGTGCCAGCAGTTTAGGTGGGTTGGGTCTAGCGGGGAGAACCTACGAGCAGTACTTC. Protein product: CASSLGGLGLAGRTYEQYF.

The chain is built from TRBV7-9 and TRBJ2-2; D might be TRBD2 (6 bases). The CDR3 runs 16 residues. Looked up from germline, CDR1 is SEHNR and CDR2 is FQNEAQ (reference sequence). Between the trimmed V and J ends, which lost 5 bases and 4 bases, there was a span of 17 bases. The CDR3 region is CASSPAGFLGTGELFF. Written as DNA, the CDR3 is TGTGCCAGCAGCCCCGCGGGGTTTCTGGGCACCGGGGAGCTGTTTTTT.

The V call is TRBV5-1, the J call TRBJ2-3; D is possibly TRBD1 (6 bases). In germline, CDR1 is SGHRS, CDR2 YFSETQ. The CDR3 totals 15 residues. V was pared by 5 bases and J by 4 bases, with 17 bases between. DNA of the CDR3: TGCGCCAGCAGTTTAGACAGGAGTGCCGCAGATACGCAGTATTTT. Protein: CASSLDRSAADTQYF.

In nucleotides, the CDR3 is TGTGCCAGCAGCTTAAGCGATGAGCAGTTCTTC. Residues: CASSLSDEQFF. The rearrangement links TRBV11-2 to TRBJ2-1; D ambiguous. Germline-derived CDR1 and CDR2 are SGHAT and FQNNGV. V gave up 2 bases and J gave up 8 bases, with 4 bases separating them. CDR3 length equals 11 residues.

V and J are TRBV6-1 and TRBJ2-3, with D perhaps matching TRBD2 (5 bases). This CDR3 contains 13 residues. Germline V CDR1 and CDR2: MNHNS, SASEGT. V lost 1 base and J lost 5, with 7 bases in between. CDR3 loop: CASSEGEKDTQYF. CDR3 nucleotides: TGTGCCAGCAGTGAAGGGGAGAAAGATACGCAGTATTTT.

The gene calls are TRBV7-9 and TRBJ2-7; 8 bases are shared with TRBD1. Per the germline V gene, CDR1 is SEHNR and CDR2 is FQNEAQ (reference sequence). CDR3 length: 14 residues. V shed 5 bases and J 6 bases; nucleotides not matched to a gene: 9. CDR3 sequence (DNA): TGTGCCAGCAGCCTGACAGGGGAGCTTGTCGAGCAGTACTTC. This gives the protein CASSLTGELVEQYF.